These 10 T cell receptor beta chains were all obtained from the same sample, sequenced in a study of blood T cell repertoires in COVID-19 (dated by TCRdb to the early 2020s). The library came from the immunoSEQ multiplex PCR assay. Here the immuneACCESS table is served through TCRdb, limited to in-frame sequences with V and J called. Missing clones are a known gap in these copies; in checked studies unresolved V genes cover under half, and the rest lacks a known reason. The sample data list tens of thousands of clones, and roughly 90% of these were observed just once. 20% to 25% of the sample belongs to the ten largest clones. Sequencing input: peripheral blood. The source of these receptors is a woman aged 45-65 years with active or convalescent COVID-19.

The chain joins TRBV15 to TRBJ2-3; D possibly corresponds to TRBD2 (6 bases). Germline-derived CDR1 and CDR2 are LNHNV and YYDKDF (reference sequence). Between the trimmed V and J ends, which lost 5 bases and 2 bases, there was a span of 11 bases. This CDR3 is 14 amino acids long. This CDR3 reads CATSGGGSTDTQYF. The CDR3 DNA follows: TGTGCCACCAGCGGAGGAGGGTCCACAGATACGCAGTATTTT. Using reference TRBV15 and TRBJ2-3 for the parts outside the CDR3, the full variable domain is DAMVIQNPRYQVTQFGKPVTLSCSQTLNHNVMYWYQQKSSQAPKLLFHYYDKDFNNEADTPDNFQSRRPNTSFCFLDIRSPGLGDTAMYLCATSGGGSTDTQYFGPGTRLTVL.

V usage is TRBV29-1 and J usage is TRBJ2-5; 9 nucleotides line up with TRBD2. This CDR3 spans 13 amino acids. CDR1 and CDR2 from the germline V gene are SQVTM and ANQGSEA. After removal of 4 bases from V and 6 bases from J, the junction contained 6 bases not matched to a gene. The CDR3 nucleotides are TGCAGCGTTGCGGCGGGAGGGCTACAGACCCAGTACTTC. It is translated as CSVAAGGLQTQYF.

The chain links TRBV29-1 to TRBJ2-7; 7 bases map to TRBD2. V shed 3 bases, J shed 4 bases, and the junction held 3 bases outside the gene matches. This CDR3 is 12 amino acids long. Germline CDR1 reads SQVTM; CDR2 reads ANQGSEA. CDR3 sequence reads: CSVEGGTYEQYF. The CDR3 DNA reads as TGCAGCGTTGAGGGGGGGACTTACGAGCAGTACTTC.

CDR3 sequence (DNA): TGTGCCAGCAGTTTATCTGCGTACTACGAGCAGTACTTC. As protein: CASSLSAYYEQYF. This rearrangement joins TRBV27 to TRBJ2-7; unclear D gene. The CDR3 has 13 residues. The germline gives CDR1 MNHEY, CDR2 SMNVEV (reference sequence). V was cut by 0 bases and J by 3 bases, with 6 bases left in between.

The chain carries TRBV7-8 and TRBJ2-1; D may be TRBD1 (6 bases). V dropped 5 bases and J dropped 5 bases, with 10 bases sitting between them. This CDR3 is built from 13 residues. CDR1 and CDR2 (germline): SGHVS, FQNEAQ. The chain's CDR3 is CASSQGTNNEQFF. CDR3 bases: TGTGCCAGCAGCCAGGGGACCAACAATGAGCAGTTCTTC.

The chain is built from TRBV9 and TRBJ1-6, with a tentative D call TRBD1 (5 bases). Germline assignment: CDR1 SGDLS and CDR2 YYNGEE. V was pared by 3 bases and J by 10 bases, with 14 bases between. This CDR3 has 14 amino acids. The CDR3 nucleotides read TGTGCCAGCAGCGAGACAGCAACAAGGTCACCCCTCCACTTT. Protein: CASSETATRSPLHF.

CDR3 coding DNA: TGTGCCAGCAGCCAATCTCTAGCGGGTTCCTACGAGCAGTACTTC. Protein: CASSQSLAGSYEQYF. The V call is TRBV3-1 (or the pseudogene TRBV3-2), the J call TRBJ2-7; 8 positions match TRBD2. The CDR3 runs 15 residues. With 2 bases clipped from V and 1 base from J, the junction kept 4 bases outside the gene matches. Germline CDR1 LGHDT, CDR2 YNNKEL (reference sequence).

The V gene is TRBV19, the J gene TRBJ2-1, with TRBD2 matching 15 bases. V lost 8 bases and J lost 10; bases outside the gene matches: 15. This CDR3 spans 17 amino acids. Germline CDR1 and CDR2: LNHDA and SQIVND (reference sequence). The CDR3 nucleotides read TGTGCCAGTGGTGGGACTAGCGGGAGGTACCGAAAGCCAGAGCAGTTCTTC. Encoded protein: CASGGTSGRYRKPEQFF.

The chain employs TRBV19 and TRBJ2-5; maybe TRBD1 (5 bases). The V and J ends lost 10 bases and 4 bases respectively, with 13 bases between them. Germline lookup yields CDR1 LNHDA and CDR2 SQIVND (reference sequence). The CDR3 sequence is 12 residues long. CDR3 amino acids: CATRQSGETQYF. CDR3 nucleotides: TGTGCCACCAGACAGTCCGGAGAGACCCAGTACTTC.

The CDR3 DNA reads as TGCGCCAGCAGCTTGGCCTGGCGGGAGCGCTACGAGCAGTACTTC. Translation gives CASSLAWRERYEQYF. J is TRBJ2-7 and V is TRBV5-1, with 7 bases lining up with TRBD2. This CDR3 has 15 amino acids. Germline-derived CDR1 and CDR2 are SGHRS and YFSETQ. Trimming removed 0 bases from V and 3 bases from J; junction bases left unmatched: 6.